The sequence of this T cell receptor (beta chain) was determined in a study of blood T cell repertoires in COVID-19. At the level of the study: Sources were T cells, B-cell-depleted T cells, or PBMCs; the material itself was cDNA or gDNA.

Authors' methods: Amplifying reference gene primers gave estimates of nucleated cell counts. The data were produced by immunoSEQ multiplex PCR, yet TCRdb's version contains in-frame clones alone and is incomplete. V and J calls and clone size are given by that table; D and trimming were obtained from the DNA. The table has over 60,000 clones, 75% to 90% seen once. The origin of this receptor is a woman of 80 years or more with active COVID-19. The source material was peripheral blood.

This CDR3 reads CASSISAMGVAGNYGYTF. As DNA, the CDR3 is TGTGCCAGTAGTATAAGCGCAATGGGCGTGGCAGGGAACTATGGCTACACCTTC. The chain employs TRBV19 and TRBJ1-2; TRBD1 is a possible D gene (5 bases). Per the germline V gene, CDR1 is LNHDA and CDR2 is SQIVND (reference sequence). The CDR3 extends over 18 amino acids. Trimming removed 2 bases at V and 2 bases at J, with 21 bases between.